This passage covers 2 T cell receptor beta chains from one sample sequenced in a study of blood T cell repertoires in COVID-19. Sequencing used immunoSEQ multiplex PCR; TCRdb keeps in-frame clones, though not all of them. The profile covers a few hundred thousand clones, with about nine tenths appearing a single time and around a tenth taken by the ten largest. The specimen sequenced was PBMCs or T cells enriched from blood (not recorded which). The receptors were gathered from a woman aged 40 to 50 who had recovered from COVID-19.

DNA for the CDR3: TGTGCCAGCAGCTTGGACAGGGGACTCGGCCAGCCCCAGCATTTT. The encoded protein is CASSLDRGLGQPQHF. The chain combines TRBV7-8 with TRBJ1-5, with 9 bases identical to TRBD1. Germline values: CDR1 SGHVS, CDR2 FQNEAQ. Losses at the gene ends were 3 bases for V and 7 bases for J; bases not matched to a gene: 7. The CDR3 has 15 amino acids.

The rearrangement links TRBV28 to TRBJ2-6; unclear D gene. Germline V CDR1 and CDR2: MDHEN, SYDVKM. Trimming removed 5 bases at V and 0 bases at J, with 20 bases between. This CDR3 contains 19 residues. The CDR3 here is CASSDNPGLVPSGANVLTF. In nucleotides, the CDR3 is TGTGCCAGCAGTGATAACCCCGGGTTAGTTCCCTCTGGGGCCAACGTCCTGACTTTC. Variable domain in full (rest from reference TRBV28 and TRBJ2-6): DVKVTQSSRYLVKRTGEKVFLECVQDMDHENMFWYRQDPGLGLRLIYFSYDVKMKEKGDIPEGYSVSREKKERFSLILESASTNQTSMYLCASSDNPGLVPSGANVLTFGAGSRLTVL.